The sequence of this T cell receptor (beta chain) was determined in a study of regulatory T cells in long-lasting Graves disease. Building the TCR beta libraries relied on iRepertoire HTBI primers, and CDR3 regions underwent Arm-PCR. One entry per CDR3 protein, called by TCRdb with MiXCR from the multiplex PCR reads. The sample includes about 530,000 distinct CDR3 sequences, around 16% of them seen just once. Time point reported: newly diagnosed GD, antithyroid drugs for less than 3 months. Scientists built the TCR library using RNA that was extracted from PBMCs. These data also formed part of another study, on T cells in Graves' hyperthyroidism and ophthalmopathy.

Here the sequenced sample was peripheral blood mononuclear cells (PBMCs), taken at new diagnosis, from a patient treated with antithyroid drugs. The receptor was isolated from a woman aged 35-60 years with Graves disease.

CDR3 nucleotides: TGTGCCAGCAGTCCGCAGGGGTGGGGTTATGGCTACACCTTC. Protein sequence: CASSPQGWGYGYTF. This chain links TRBV6-1 with TRBJ1-2, with a possible D match to TRBD1 (6 bases). This CDR3 has 14 amino acids. Looked up from germline, CDR1 is MNHNS and CDR2 is SASEGT. V lost 5 bases and J 5 bases, leaving 15 bases between the germline ends.